The entry below describes one T cell receptor beta chain. This entry is derived from a study of T cell changes during pregnancy in multiple sclerosis. Measured with immunoSEQ multiplex PCR; TCRdb has only the in-frame clones, and not every one. The repertoire holds tens of thousands of clones, with 80% to 95% as singletons. The CDR3 runs to 12 residues. The V gene lost 6 bases and the J gene lost 0 bases, with 6 bases spanning the gap. Germline CDR1 reads SNHLY; CDR2 reads FYNNEI. The receptor's source is a female donor in good health, enrolled as a control in a pregnancy study. The specimen was peripheral blood, collected in the third trimester of pregnancy. The J gene is TRBJ2-7, the V gene TRBV2; D unresolved. CDR3 protein: CASSRYSYEQYF. The CDR3 DNA reads TGTGCCAGCAGCCGGTACTCCTACGAGCAGTACTTC.